These 2 T cell receptor beta chains came from one sample sequenced in a study of blood T cell repertoires in COVID-19. TCRdb's table, derived via immunoSEQ multiplex PCR, lists solely in-frame clones and lacks some. The sample lists about 350,000 clones, under 95% occurring once. Sequenced: peripheral blood. The receptors derive from a woman aged 18 to 35 who had recovered from COVID-19.

The chain combines TRBV20-1 with TRBJ1-5, with a weak D call TRBD1 (5 bases). The CDR3 totals 14 residues. The germline V gene has CDR1 DFQATT and CDR2 SNEGSKA (reference sequence). Trimming left V 3 bases short and J 4 bases short, with 13 bases between. Here the CDR3 DNA reads TGCAGTGCTAGTGGGGGAGTAAGAAATCAGCCCCAGCATTTT. Protein: CSASGGVRNQPQHF.

The V and J genes are TRBV11-2 and TRBJ1-2, with a weak D call TRBD1 (5 bases). Per the germline V gene, CDR1 is SGHAT and CDR2 is FQNNGV. CDR3 length: 15 amino acids. V was shortened by 4 bases and J by 7 bases, with 19 bases between the two germline ends. The CDR3 loop reads CASSSPRARASGYTF. The CDR3 DNA is TGTGCCAGCAGCTCACCTCGGGCCAGGGCCTCTGGCTACACCTTC.